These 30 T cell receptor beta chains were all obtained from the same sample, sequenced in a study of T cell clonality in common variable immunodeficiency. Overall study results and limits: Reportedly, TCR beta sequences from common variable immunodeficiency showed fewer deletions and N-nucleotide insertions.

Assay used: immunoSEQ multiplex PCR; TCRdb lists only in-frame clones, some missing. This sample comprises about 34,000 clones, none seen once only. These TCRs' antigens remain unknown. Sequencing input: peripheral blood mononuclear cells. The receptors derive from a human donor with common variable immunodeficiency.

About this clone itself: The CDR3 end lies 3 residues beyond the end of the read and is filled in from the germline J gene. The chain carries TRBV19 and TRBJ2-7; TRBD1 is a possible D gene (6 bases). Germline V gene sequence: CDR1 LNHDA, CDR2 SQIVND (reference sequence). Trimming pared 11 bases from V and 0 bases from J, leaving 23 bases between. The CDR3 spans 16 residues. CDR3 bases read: TGTGCCCTACCCTGGCCGGGGCAGGGGTTCTCCTACGAG. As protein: CALPWPGQGFSYE. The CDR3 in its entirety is CALPWPGQGFSYEQYF.

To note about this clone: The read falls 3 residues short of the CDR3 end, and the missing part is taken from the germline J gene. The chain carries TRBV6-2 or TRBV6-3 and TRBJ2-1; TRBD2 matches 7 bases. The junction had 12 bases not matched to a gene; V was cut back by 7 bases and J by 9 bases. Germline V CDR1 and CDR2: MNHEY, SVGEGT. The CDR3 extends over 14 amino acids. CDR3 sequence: CASTPRAGAGEQFF. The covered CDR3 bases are TGTGCCAGCACTCCCCGCGCGGGAGCGGGTGAG.

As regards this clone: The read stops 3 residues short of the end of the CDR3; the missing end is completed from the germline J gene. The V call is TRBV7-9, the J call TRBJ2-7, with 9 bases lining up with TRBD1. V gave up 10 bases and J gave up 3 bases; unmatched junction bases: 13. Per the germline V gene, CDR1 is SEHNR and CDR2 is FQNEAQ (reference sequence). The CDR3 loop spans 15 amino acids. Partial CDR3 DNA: TGTGCCATCATCCTGGGAGAGACAGGGGGCTACGAG. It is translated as CAIILGETGGYE. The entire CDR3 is CAIILGETGGYEQYF.

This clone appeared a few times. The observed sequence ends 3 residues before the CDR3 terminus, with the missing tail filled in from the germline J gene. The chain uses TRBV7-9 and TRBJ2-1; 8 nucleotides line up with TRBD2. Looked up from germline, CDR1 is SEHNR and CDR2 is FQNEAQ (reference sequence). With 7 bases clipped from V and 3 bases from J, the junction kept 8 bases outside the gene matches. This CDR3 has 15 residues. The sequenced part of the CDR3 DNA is TGTGCCAGCATTAAACTAGCGGAGCTCTACAATGAG. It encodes CASIKLAELYNE. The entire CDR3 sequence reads CASIKLAELYNEQFF.

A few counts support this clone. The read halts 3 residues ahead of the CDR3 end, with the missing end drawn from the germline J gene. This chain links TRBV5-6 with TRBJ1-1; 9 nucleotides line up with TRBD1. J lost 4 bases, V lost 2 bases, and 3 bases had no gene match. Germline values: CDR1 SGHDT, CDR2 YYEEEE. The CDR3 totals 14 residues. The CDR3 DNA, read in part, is TGTGCCAGCAGCTTCGGACAGGGGATCACTGAA. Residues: CASSFGQGITE. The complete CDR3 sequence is CASSFGQGITEAFF.

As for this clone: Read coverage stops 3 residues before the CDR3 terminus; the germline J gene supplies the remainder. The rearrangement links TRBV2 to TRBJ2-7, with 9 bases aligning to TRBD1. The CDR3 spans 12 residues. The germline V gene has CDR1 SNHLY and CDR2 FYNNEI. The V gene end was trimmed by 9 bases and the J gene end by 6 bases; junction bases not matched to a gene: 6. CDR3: CASQQGAGEQYF. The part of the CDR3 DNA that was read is TGTGCCAGTCAACAGGGGGCGGGCGAG.

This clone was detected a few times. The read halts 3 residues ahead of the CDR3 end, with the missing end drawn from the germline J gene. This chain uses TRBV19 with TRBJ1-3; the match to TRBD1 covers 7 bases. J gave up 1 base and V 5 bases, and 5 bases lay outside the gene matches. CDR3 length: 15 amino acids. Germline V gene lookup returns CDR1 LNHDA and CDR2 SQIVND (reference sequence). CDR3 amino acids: CASSSGQKSGNTIYF. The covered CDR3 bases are TGTGCCAGTAGTTCGGGACAGAAGTCTGGAAACACC.

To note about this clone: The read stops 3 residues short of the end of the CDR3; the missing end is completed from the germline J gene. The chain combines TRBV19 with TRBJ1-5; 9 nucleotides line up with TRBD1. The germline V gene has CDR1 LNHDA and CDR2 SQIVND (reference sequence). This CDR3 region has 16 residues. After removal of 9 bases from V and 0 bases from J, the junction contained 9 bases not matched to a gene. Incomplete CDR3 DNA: TGTGCCAGCGACCCCGGGACAGGGCTTAGCAATCAGCCC. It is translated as CASDPGTGLSNQP. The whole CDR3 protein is CASDPGTGLSNQPQHF. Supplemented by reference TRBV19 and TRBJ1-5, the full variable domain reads DGGITQSPKYLFRKEGQNVTLSCEQNLNHDAMYWYRQDPGQGLRLIYYSQIVNDFQKGDIAEGYSVSREKKESFPLTVTSAQKNPTAFYLCASDPGTGLSNQPQHFGDGTRLSIL.

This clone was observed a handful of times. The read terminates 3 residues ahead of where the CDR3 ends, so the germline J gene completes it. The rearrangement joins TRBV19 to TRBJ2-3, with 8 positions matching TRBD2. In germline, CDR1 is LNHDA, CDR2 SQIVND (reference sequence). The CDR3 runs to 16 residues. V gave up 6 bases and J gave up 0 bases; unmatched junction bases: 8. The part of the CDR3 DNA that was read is TGTGCCAGTAGACACGGTAGCGGGACTAGCACAGATACG. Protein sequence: CASRHGSGTSTDT. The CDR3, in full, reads CASRHGSGTSTDTQYF.

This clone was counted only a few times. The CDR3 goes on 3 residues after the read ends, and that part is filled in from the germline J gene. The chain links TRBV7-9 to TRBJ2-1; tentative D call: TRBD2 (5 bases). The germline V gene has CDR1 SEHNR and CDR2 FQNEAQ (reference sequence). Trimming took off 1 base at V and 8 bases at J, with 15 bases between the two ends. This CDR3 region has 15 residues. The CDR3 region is CASSLVASPRDEQFF. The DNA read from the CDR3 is TGTGCCAGCAGCTTAGTGGCTAGCCCCCGGGATGAG.

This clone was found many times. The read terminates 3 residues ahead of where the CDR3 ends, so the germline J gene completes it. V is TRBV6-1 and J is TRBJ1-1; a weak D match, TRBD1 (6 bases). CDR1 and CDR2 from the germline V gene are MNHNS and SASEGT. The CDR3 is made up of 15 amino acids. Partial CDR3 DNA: TGTGCCAGCAGTGATATTGGGACAATAGGTGTGGAA. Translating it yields CASSDIGTIGVE. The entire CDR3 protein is CASSDIGTIGVEAFF.

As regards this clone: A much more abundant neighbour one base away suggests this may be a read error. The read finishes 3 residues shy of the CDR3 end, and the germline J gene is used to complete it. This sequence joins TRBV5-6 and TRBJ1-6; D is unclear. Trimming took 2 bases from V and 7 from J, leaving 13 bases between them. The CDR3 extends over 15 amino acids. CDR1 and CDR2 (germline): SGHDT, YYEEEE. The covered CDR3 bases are TGTGCCAGCAGCTTATATCGGCGGAAGAATTCACCC. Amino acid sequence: CASSLYRRKNSP. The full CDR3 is CASSLYRRKNSPLHF.

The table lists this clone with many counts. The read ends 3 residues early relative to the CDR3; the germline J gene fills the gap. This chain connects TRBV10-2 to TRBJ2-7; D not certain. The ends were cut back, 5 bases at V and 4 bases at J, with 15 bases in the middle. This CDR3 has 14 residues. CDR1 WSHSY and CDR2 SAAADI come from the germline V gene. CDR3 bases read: TGCGCCAGCAGTACCCCGTCTGTAGGGTACGAG. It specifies CASSTPSVGYE. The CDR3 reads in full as CASSTPSVGYEQYF.

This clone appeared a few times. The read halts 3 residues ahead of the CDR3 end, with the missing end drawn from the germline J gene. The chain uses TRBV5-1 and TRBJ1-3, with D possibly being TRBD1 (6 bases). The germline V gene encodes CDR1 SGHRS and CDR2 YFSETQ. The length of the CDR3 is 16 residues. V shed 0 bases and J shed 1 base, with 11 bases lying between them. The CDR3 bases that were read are TGCGCCAGCAGCTTGGGTCCCGGGACATCTGGAAACACC. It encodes CASSLGPGTSGNT. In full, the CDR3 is CASSLGPGTSGNTIYF.

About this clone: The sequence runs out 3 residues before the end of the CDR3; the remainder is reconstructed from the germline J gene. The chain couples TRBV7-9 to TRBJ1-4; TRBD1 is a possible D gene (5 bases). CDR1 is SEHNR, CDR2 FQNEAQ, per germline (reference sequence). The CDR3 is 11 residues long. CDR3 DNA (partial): TGTGCCAGCAGCCCGGACATACGA. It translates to CASSPDIR. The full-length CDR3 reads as CASSPDIRLFF.

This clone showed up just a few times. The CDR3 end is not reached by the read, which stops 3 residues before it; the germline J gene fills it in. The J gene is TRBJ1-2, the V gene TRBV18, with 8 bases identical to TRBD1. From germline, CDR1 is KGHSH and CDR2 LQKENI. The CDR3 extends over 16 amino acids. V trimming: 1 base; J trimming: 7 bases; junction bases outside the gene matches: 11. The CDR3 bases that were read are TGTGCCAGCTCACCACAAAGGACAGGGCCCCCCCTTGGC. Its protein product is CASSPQRTGPPLG. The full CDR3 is CASSPQRTGPPLGYTF.

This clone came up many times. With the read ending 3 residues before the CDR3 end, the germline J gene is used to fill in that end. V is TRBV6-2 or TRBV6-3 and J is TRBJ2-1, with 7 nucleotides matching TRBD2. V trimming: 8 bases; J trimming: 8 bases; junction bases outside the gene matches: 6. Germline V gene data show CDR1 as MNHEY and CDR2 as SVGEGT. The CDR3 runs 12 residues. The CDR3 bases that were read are TGTGCCAGCGGCGGGAGCTGGGATGAG. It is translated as CASGGSWDE. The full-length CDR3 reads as CASGGSWDEQFF.

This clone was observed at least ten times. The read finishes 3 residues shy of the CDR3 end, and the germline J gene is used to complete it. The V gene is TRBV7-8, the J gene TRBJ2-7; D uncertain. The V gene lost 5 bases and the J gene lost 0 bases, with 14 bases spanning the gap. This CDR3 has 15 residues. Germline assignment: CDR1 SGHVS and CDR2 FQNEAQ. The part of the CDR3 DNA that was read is TGTGCCAGCAGCCCAACCGATTGGGCCTCCTACGAG. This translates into CASSPTDWASYE. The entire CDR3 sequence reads CASSPTDWASYEQYF.

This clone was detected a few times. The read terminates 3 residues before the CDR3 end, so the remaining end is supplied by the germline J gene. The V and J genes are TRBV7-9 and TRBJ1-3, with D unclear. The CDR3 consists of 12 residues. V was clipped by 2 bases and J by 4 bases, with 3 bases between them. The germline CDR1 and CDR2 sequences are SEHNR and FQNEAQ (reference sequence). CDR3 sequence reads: CASSLSGNTIYF. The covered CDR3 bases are TGTGCCAGCAGCTTATCAGGAAACACC.

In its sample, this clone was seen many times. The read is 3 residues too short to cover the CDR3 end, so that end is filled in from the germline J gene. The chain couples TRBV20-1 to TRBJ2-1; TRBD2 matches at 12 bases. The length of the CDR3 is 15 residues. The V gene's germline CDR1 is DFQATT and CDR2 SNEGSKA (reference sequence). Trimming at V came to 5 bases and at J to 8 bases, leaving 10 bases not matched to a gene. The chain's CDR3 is CSAGSSGRAGHEQFF. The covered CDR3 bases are TGCAGTGCTGGCTCTAGCGGGAGGGCCGGTCATGAG.

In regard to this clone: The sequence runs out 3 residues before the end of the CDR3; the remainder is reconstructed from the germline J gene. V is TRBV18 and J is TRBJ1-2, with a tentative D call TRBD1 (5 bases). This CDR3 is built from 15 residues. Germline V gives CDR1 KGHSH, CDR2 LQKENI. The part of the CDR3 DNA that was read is TGTGCCAGCTCACCACCGACCAGGGTTATTGGTAGC. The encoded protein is CASSPPTRVIGS. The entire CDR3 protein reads CASSPPTRVIGSYTF.

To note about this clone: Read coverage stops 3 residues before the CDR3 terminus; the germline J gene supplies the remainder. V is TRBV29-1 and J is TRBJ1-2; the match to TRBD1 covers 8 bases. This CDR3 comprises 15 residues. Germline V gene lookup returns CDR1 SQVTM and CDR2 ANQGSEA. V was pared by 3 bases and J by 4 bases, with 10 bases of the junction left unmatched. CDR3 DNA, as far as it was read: TGCAGCGTTGACCGTCGACAGGGGATGCTCTATGGC. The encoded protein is CSVDRRQGMLYG. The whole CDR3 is CSVDRRQGMLYGYTF. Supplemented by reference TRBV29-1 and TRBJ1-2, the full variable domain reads SAVISQKPSRDICQRGTSLTIQCQVDSQVTMMFWYRQQPGQSLTLIATANQGSEATYESGFVIDKFPISRPNLTFSTLTVSNMSPEDSSIYLCSVDRRQGMLYGYTFGSGTRLTVV.

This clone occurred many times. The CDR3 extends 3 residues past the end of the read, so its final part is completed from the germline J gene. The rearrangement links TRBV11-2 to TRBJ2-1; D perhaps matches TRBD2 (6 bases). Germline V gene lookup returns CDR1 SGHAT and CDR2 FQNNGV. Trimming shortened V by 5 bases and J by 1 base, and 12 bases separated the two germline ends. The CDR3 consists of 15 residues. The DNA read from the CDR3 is TGTGCCAGCAGCAGACGGGGGAGTTCCTACAATGAG. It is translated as CASSRRGSSYNE. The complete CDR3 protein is CASSRRGSSYNEQFF.

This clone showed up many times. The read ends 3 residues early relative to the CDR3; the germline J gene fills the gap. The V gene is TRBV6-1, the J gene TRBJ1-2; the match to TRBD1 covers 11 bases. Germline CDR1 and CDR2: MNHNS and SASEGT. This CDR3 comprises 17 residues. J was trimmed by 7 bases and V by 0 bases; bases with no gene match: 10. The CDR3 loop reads CASSEALLDRGPGGYTF. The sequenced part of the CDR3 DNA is TGTGCCAGCAGTGAAGCCCTCCTGGACAGGGGGCCGGGTGGC.

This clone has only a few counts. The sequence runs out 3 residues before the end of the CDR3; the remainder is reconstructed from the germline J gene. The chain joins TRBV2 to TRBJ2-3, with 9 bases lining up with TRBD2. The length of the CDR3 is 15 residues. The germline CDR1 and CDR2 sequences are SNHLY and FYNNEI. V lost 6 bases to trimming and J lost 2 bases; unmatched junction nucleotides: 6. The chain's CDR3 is CASSLSGGLTDTQYF. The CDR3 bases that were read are TGTGCCAGCAGCCTTAGCGGGGGACTCACAGATACG.

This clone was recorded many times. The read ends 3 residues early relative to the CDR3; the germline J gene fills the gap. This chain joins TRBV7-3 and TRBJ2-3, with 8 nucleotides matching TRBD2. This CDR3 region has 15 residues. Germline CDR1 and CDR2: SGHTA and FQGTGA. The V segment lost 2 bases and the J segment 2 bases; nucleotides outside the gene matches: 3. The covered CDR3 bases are TGTGCCAGCAGCTTATCAGCGGGGGACACAGATACG. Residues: CASSLSAGDTDT. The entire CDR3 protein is CASSLSAGDTDTQYF.

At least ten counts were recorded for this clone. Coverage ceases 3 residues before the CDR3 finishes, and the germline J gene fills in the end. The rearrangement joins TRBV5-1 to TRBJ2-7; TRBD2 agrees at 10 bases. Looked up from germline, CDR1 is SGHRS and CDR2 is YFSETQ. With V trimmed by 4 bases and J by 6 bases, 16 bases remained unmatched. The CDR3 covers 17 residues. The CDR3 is CASSRLGGAGGESEQYF. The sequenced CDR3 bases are TGCGCCAGCAGCCGGCTAGGGGGAGCGGGGGGGGAGAGCGAG.

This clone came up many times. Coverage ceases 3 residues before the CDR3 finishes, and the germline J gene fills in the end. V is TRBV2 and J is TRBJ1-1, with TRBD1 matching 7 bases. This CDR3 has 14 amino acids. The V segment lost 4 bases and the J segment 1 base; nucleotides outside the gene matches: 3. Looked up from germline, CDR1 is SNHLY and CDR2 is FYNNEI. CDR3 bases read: TGTGCCAGCAGTGTGACAGGGAAGAACACTGAA. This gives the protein CASSVTGKNTE. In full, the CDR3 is CASSVTGKNTEAFF.

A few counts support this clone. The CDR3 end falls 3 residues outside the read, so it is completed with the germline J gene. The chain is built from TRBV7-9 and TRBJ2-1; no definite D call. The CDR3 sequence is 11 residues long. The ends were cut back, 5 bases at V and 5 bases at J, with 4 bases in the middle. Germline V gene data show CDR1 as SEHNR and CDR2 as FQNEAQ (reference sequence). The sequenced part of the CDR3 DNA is TGTGCCAGCAGCCTAAACAATGAG. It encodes CASSLNNE. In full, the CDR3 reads CASSLNNEQFF.

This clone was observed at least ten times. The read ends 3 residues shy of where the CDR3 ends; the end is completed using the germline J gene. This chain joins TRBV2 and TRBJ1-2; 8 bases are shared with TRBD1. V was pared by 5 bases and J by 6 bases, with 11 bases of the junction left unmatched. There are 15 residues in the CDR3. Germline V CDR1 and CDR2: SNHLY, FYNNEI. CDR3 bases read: TGTGCCAGCAGTCCCCGAGACAGGGGTATCGATGGC. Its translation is CASSPRDRGIDG. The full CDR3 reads CASSPRDRGIDGYTF.